Presented here are 4 T cell receptor beta chains from one specimen sequenced in a study of shared clonotypes between healthy human individuals. Repertoires were generated with immunoSEQ multiplex PCR, while TCRdb's copy carries only in-frame clones and drops some. This table has about 1.5 million clones, 98% appearing once. Sequencing was carried out using naive CD4+ T cells sorted from blood. Regarding subset: CD45RA+ positively selected. The receptors stem from a man aged 30 to 39 in good health.

The genes are TRBV29-1 and TRBJ2-3, with 8 bases aligning to TRBD2. The CDR3 consists of 13 residues. Losses at the gene ends were 5 bases for V and 6 bases for J; bases not matched to a gene: 7. The germline V gene has CDR1 SQVTM and CDR2 ANQGSEA. The CDR3 nucleotides read TGCAGCGTTTCTCGGGGGGGGTTGGATACGCAGTATTTT. This sequence encodes CSVSRGGLDTQYF.

CDR3 coding DNA: TGTGCCAGCAGTGAAGGACACCGGTCGCGCGGAGCTTTCTTT. It specifies CASSEGHRSRGAFF. The chain links TRBV6-1 to TRBJ1-1; D is ambiguous. Germline V gene lookup returns CDR1 MNHNS and CDR2 SASEGT. The V gene lost 1 base and the J gene lost 10 bases, with 16 bases spanning the gap. There are 14 residues in the CDR3.

The chain joins TRBV6-5 to TRBJ1-1, with 7 bases fitting TRBD1. This CDR3 has 14 residues. V dropped 5 bases and J dropped 9; count of bases not matched to a gene: 12. CDR1 MNHEY and CDR2 SVGAGI come from the germline V gene. The CDR3 nucleotides are TGTGCCAGCAGTGAGACAGGGACGTGGTCCCAAGCTTTCTTT. It codes for CASSETGTWSQAFF.

This chain uses TRBV18 with TRBJ2-7; 9 bases align to TRBD1. This CDR3 contains 19 residues. Trimming removed 3 bases from V and 0 bases from J; junction bases left unmatched: 15. Germline-derived CDR1 and CDR2 are KGHSH and LQKENI. The CDR3 nucleotides read TGTGCCAGCTCACCCCTAATACCGGGACAGGGTGTCCCCTCCTACGAGCAGTACTTC. Its translation: CASSPLIPGQGVPSYEQYF.